This paragraph covers one T cell receptor (beta chain) sequence. This clonotype was counted a few times. What this receptor recognizes is not known. The record has no base qualities; no much larger clone is one base away. This sample is drawn from a study of T-cell reconstitution after alpha-beta-depleted transplantation in children (dated by TCRdb to between 2015 and 2016). About the investigation overall: Using TCR repertoire profiling, the study quantitatively followed how T-cell immune reconstitution unfolded in children after TCRalphabeta/CD19-depleted allogeneic hematopoietic cell transplantation. The investigation overall reported the following: In some patients, high TCRbeta diversity at day 60 was attributed to recipient T cells and intrathymic progenitors that had survived conditioning. Hyperexpanded clone frequencies declined over subsequent months; after one year, T-cell counts and TCRbeta diversity were mostly attributed to newly produced T cells. The apparently early recovery of alphabetaT-cell counts about two months after transplant reportedly depended on only several hundred rapidly expanded clones that came from non-depleted graft cells.

The treatment or condition label, as the study defines it: allogeneic hematopoietic cell transplantation with graft depleted of TCRalphabeta T cells and CD19 B cells. Transplant recipients were children who received TCRalphabeta/CD19-depleted allogeneic hematopoietic cell grafts. Based on the germline V gene (reference sequence), the CDR1 and CDR2 sequences are DFQATT and SNEGSKA. The CDR3 holds 12 amino acids from the cysteine to the phenylalanine. Only the CDR3 region is kept as DNA, spanning 36 bases read in frame from base 1. Library generation was performed with PCR. The data were produced on an Illumina HiSeq 2500. Molecular barcoding was employed in the preparation of TCR libraries, with unique molecular identifiers being used to normalize TCRbeta repertoire quantification. In-frame beta chains were kept once TCRdb had trimmed the public reads at Q25 with fastp and called clones with MiXCR. Each CDR3 protein gets just one entry, which takes the most common genes and DNA from the rows behind it. Counted in this sample were 800,000 to 1,000,000 distinct CDR3 sequences; roughly 29% of them appeared once. About 28% of the sample belongs to the ten largest clones.

The clonotype originates from a boy in the first two years of life who had a stem cell transplant for SCID, so the T cells may come from the graft donor. This material consisted of PBMCs, mostly from graft donor cells, taken 360 days after TCRalphabeta/CD19-depleted stem cell transplant. Recombination linked TRBV20-1 to TRBJ1-1, with a tentative D gene TRBD1 over 5 matching bases. The nucleotides read TGCAGATACTCAGGGATGGATTCTGAAGCTTTCTTT. Its amino acids are CRYSGMDSEAFF.